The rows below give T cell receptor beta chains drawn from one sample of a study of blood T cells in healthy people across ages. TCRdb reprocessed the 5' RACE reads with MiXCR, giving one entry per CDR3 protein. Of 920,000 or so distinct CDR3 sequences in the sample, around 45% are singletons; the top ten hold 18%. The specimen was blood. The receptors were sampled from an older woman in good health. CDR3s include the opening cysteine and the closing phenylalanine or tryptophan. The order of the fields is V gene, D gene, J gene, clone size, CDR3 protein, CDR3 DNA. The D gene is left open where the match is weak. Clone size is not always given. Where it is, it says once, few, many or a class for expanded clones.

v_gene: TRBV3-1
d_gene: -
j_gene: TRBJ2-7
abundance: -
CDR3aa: CASSQEGGDYEQYF
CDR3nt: TGTGCCAGCAGCCAAGAAGGGGGGGACTACGAGCAGTACTTC

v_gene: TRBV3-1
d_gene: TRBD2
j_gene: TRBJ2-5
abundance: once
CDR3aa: CASSRGLAGEFIQQYF
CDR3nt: TGTGCCAGCAGCCGGGGACTAGCGGGAGAATTTATACAGCAGTACTTC

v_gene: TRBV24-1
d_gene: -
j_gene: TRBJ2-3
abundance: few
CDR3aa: CATSDLLPDTQYF
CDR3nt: TGTGCCACCAGTGATTTGCTCCCAGATACGCAGTATTTT

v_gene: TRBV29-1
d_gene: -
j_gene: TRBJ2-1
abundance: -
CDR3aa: CSVGGETGRGYNEQFF
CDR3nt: TGCAGCGTTGGGGGGGAGACCGGGAGAGGATACAATGAGCAGTTCTTC

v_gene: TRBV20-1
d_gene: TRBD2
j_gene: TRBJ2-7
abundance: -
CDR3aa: CSASPLSGRYEQYF
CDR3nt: TGCAGTGCTAGTCCCCTTAGCGGGCGTTACGAGCAGTACTTC

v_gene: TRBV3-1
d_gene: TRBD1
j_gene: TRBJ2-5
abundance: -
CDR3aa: CASSQIGQGKETQYF
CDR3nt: TGTGCCAGCAGCCAGATCGGACAGGGTAAAGAGACCCAGTACTTC

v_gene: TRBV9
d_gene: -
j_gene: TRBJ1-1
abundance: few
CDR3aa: CASSVAVDTEAFF
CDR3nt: TGTGCCAGCAGCGTAGCGGTGGACACTGAAGCTTTCTTT

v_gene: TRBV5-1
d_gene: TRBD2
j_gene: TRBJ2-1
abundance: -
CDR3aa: CASSLGGLGENEQFF
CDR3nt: TGCGCCAGCAGCTTGGGGGGACTAGGCGAGAATGAGCAGTTCTTC

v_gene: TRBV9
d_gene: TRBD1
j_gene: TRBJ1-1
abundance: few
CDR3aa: CASSAGRGLDEAFF
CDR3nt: TGTGCCAGCAGCGCGGGCAGGGGGCTCGATGAAGCTTTCTTT

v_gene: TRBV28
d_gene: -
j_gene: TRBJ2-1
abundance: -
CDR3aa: CASGLTLSEQFF
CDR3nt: TGTGCCAGCGGGCTAACCCTCAGTGAGCAGTTCTTC

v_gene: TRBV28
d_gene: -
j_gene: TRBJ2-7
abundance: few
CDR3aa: CASSLSGQARGLYEQYF
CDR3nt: TGTGCCAGCAGTTTATCGGGACAAGCGCGGGGATTATACGAGCAGTACTTC

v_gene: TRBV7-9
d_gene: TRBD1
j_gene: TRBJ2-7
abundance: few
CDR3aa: CASSFTGTGEYEQYF
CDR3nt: TGTGCCAGCAGCTTTACCGGGACAGGGGAGTACGAGCAGTACTTC

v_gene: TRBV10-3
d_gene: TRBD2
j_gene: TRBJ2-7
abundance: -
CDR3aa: CAISDLRAGGPTYGQYF
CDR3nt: TGTGCCATCAGTGATCTTAGAGCGGGAGGGCCCACCTACGGGCAGTACTTC

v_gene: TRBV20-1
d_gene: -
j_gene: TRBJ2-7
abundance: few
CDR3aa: CSARDQPGTEQYF
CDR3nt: TGCAGTGCTAGAGACCAACCAGGGACTGAGCAGTACTTC

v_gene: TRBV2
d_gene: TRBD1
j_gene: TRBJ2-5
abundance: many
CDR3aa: CAQNPRTGQETQYF
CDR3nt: TGTGCCCAAAACCCCCGGACAGGGCAAGAGACCCAGTACTTC

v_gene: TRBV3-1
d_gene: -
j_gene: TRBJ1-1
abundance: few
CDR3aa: CASSQAGGGNTEAFF
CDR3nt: TGTGCCAGCAGCCAAGCTGGCGGGGGGAACACTGAAGCTTTCTTT

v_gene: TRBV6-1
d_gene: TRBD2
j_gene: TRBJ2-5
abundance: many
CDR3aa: CASTPSGMGETQYF
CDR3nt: TGTGCCAGCACCCCCAGCGGGATGGGAGAGACCCAGTACTTC

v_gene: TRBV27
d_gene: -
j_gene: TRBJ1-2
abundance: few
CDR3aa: CASSFVGVGGYTF
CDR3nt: TGTGCCAGCAGTTTCGTCGGCGTGGGTGGCTACACCTTC

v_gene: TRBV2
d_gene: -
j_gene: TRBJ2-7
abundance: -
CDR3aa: CASSSTLEYEQYF
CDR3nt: TGTGCCAGCAGTAGTACTCTAGAATACGAGCAGTACTTC

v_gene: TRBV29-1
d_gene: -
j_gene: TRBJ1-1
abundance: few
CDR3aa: CSAYWRTNTEAFF
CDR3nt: TGCAGCGCATATTGGAGGACGAACACTGAAGCTTTCTTT

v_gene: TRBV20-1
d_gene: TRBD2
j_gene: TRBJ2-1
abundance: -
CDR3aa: CSARPPAGLAGVTDEQFF
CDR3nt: TGCAGTGCTAGACCCCCCGCCGGACTAGCGGGAGTTACGGATGAGCAGTTCTTC

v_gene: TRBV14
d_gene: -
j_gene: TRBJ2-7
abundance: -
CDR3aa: CASSQVDTYEQYF
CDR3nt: TGTGCCAGCAGCCAAGTGGACACCTACGAGCAGTACTTC

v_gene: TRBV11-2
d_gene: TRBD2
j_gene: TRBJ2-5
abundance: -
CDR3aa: CASSWSGRPTGLETQYF
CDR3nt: TGTGCCAGCAGTTGGAGCGGGAGGCCGACTGGGTTGGAGACCCAGTACTTC

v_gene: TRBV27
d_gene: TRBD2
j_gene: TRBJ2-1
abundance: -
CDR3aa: CASSPSGSVYNEQFF
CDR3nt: TGTGCCAGCAGCCCCAGCGGGAGCGTATACAATGAGCAGTTCTTC

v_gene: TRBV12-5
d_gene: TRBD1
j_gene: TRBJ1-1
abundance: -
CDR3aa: CASVPGGLNTEAFF
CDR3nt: TGTGCTAGTGTCCCAGGGGGCCTGAACACTGAAGCTTTCTTT

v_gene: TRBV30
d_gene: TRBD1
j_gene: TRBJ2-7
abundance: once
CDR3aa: CAYLPQGPSYEQYF
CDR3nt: TGTGCCTATCTCCCACAGGGGCCCTCCTACGAGCAGTACTTC

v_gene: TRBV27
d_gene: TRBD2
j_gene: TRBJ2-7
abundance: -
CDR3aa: CASAGGGPIYEQYF
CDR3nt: TGTGCCAGCGCTGGGGGGGGACCAATCTACGAGCAGTACTTC

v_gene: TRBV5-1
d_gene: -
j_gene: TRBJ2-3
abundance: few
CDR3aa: CASSRINRGGGTDTQYF
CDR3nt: TGCGCCAGCAGCCGAATCAACAGGGGAGGAGGCACAGATACGCAGTATTTT

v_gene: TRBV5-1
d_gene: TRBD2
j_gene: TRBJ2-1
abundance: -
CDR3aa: CASSVGLNDNEQFF
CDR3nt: TGCGCCAGCAGCGTGGGACTAAATGACAATGAGCAGTTCTTC

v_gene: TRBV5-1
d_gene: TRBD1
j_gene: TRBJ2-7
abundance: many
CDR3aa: CASSFNGQGYEQYF
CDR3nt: TGCGCCAGCAGCTTTAACGGACAGGGTTACGAGCAGTACTTC